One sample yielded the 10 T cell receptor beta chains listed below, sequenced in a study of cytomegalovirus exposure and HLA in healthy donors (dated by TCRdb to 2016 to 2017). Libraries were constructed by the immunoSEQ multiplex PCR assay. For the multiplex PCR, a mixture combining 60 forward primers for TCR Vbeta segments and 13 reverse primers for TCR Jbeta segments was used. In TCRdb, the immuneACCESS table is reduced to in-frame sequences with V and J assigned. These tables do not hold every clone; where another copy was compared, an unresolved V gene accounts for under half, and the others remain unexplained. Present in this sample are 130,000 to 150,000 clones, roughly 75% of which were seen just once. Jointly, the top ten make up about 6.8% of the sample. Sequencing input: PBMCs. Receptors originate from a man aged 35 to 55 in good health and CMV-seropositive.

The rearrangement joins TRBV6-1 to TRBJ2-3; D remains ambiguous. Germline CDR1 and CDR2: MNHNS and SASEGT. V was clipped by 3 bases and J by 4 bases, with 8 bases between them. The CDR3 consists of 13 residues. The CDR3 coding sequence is TGTGCCAGCAGTGACCCTATCTCAGATACGCAGTATTTT. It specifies CASSDPISDTQYF.

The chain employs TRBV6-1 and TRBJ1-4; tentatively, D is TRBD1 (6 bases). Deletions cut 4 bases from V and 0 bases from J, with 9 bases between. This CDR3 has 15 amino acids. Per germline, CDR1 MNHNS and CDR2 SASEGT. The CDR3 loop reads CASSGNRATNEKLFF. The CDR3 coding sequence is TGTGCCAGCAGTGGTAACAGGGCAACTAATGAAAAACTGTTTTTT.

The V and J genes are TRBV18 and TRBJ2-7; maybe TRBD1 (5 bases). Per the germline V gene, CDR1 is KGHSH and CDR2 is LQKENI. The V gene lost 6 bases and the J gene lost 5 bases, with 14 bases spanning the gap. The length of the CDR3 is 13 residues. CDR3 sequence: CASSPVQGHEQYF. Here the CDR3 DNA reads TGTGCCAGCTCTCCCGTGCAGGGCCACGAGCAGTACTTC.

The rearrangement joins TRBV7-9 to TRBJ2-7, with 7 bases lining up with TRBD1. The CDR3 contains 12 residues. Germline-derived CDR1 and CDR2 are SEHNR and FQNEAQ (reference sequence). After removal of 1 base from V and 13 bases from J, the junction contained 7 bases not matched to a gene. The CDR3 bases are TGTGCCAGCAGCTTAGGACAGGGCGAGCCCTACTTC. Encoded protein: CASSLGQGEPYF. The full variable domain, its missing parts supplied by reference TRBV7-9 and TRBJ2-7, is DTGVSQNPRHKITKRGQNVTFRCDPISEHNRLYWYRQTLGQGPEFLTYFQNEAQLEKSRLLSDRFSAERPKGSFSTLEIQRTEQGDSAMYLCASSLGQGEPYFGPGTRLTVT.

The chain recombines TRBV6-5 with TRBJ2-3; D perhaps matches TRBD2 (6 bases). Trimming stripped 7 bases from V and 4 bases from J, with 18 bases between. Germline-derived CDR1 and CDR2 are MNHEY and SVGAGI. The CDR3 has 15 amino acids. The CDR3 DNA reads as TGTGCCAGCACCCCGGGCGGGGTAACATCAGATACGCAGTATTTT. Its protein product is CASTPGGVTSDTQYF.

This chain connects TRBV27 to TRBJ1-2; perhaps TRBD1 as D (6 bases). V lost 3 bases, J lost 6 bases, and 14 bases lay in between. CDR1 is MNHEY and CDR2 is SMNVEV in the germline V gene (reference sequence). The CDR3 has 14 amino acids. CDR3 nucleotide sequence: TGTGCCAGCAGTTTGAAACCCGACAGGCATGGCTACACCTTC. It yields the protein CASSLKPDRHGYTF.

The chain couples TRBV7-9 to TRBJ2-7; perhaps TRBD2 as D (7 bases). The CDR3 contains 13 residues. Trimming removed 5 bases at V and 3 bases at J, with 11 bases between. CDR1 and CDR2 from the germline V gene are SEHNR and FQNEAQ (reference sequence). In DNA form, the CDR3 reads TGTGCCAGCAGCCGGGGGGCGGACTACGAGCAGTACTTC. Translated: CASSRGADYEQYF. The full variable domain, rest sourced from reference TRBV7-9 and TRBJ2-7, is DTGVSQNPRHKITKRGQNVTFRCDPISEHNRLYWYRQTLGQGPEFLTYFQNEAQLEKSRLLSDRFSAERPKGSFSTLEIQRTEQGDSAMYLCASSRGADYEQYFGPGTRLTVT.

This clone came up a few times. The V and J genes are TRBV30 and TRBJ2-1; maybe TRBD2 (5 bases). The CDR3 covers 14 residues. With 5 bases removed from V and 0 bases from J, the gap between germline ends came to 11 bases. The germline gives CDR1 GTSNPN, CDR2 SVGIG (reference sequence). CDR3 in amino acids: CAWSSLSSYNEQFF. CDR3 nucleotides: TGTGCCTGGTCTAGCCTGAGCTCCTACAATGAGCAGTTCTTC.

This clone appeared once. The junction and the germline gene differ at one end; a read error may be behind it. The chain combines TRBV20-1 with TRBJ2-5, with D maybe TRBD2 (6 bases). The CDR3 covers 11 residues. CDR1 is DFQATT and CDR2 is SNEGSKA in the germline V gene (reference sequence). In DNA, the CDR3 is TGCAGTGCTAGAGACGGGGGATTCAACCACTTC. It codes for CSARDGGFNHF.

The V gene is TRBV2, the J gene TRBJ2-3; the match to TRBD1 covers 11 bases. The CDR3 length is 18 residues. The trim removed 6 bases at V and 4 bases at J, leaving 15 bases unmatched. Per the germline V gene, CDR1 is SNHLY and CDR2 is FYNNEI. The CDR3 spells CASSARGGPGQGADTQYF. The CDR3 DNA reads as TGTGCCAGCAGCGCCAGGGGGGGTCCGGGACAGGGGGCAGATACGCAGTATTTT.